The sample holds a few counts of the clone carrying this T cell receptor (beta chain). Per the germline V gene, CDR1 is SNHLY and CDR2 is FYNNEI. The V and J ends lost 7 bases and 8 bases, in that order; junction bases with no gene match: 7. The CDR3 is made up of 13 amino acids. These data come from a study of blood T cell repertoires in COVID-19. Study background: The study drew acute and convalescent COVID-19 samples from the United States, Italy and Spain. Sources were T cells, B-cell-depleted T cells, or PBMCs; the material itself was cDNA or gDNA.

Authors' processing steps: Amplification from reference gene primers served as the basis for estimated nucleated cell counts. Produced via immunoSEQ multiplex PCR; TCRdb's table is partial and in-frame only. The DNA gave D and trimming, while V, J and clone size come from that table. Counted here are 120,000 or so clones, 85% to 90% occurring once; the ten biggest clones make up roughly 27%. The V call is TRBV2, the J call TRBJ1-2, with 10 bases fitting TRBD1. Sequences were obtained from peripheral blood. The receptor was isolated from a woman of 80 years or more with acute or convalescent COVID-19. The CDR3 DNA is TGTGCCAGCAAGATGGGACAGGGGAACGGCTACACCTTC. Its translation: CASKMGQGNGYTF.